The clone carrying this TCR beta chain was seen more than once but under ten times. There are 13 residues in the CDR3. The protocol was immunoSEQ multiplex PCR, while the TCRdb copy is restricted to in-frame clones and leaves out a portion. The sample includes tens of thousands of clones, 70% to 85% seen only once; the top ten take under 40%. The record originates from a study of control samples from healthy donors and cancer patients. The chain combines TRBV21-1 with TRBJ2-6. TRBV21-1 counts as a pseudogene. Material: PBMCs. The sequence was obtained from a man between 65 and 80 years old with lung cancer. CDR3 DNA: TGTGCCAGCAGCAAAGAGGGACCGTCGGTTCTGACTTTC. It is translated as CASSKEGPSVLTF.